This entry lists 23 T cell receptor beta chains sequenced from one sample in a study of radiotherapy plus CTLA-4 blockade in lung cancer. The protocol was immunoSEQ multiplex PCR, while the TCRdb copy is restricted to in-frame clones and leaves out a portion. The sample has over 30,000 clones, about 70% seen once; the top ten hold roughly 4.3%. The starting material was peripheral blood, obtained from a patient treated with radiotherapy plus ipilimumab. These receptors were collected from a human donor with non-small cell lung cancer whose response to radiotherapy plus ipilimumab could not be evaluated.

This chain uses TRBV4-1 with TRBJ2-1, with 10 positions matching TRBD2. The CDR3 has 15 residues. CDR1 and CDR2 from the germline V gene are MGHRA and YSYEKL. Trimming cost V 6 bases and J 8 bases; bases outside gene matches: 10. In DNA, the CDR3 is TGCGCCAGCAGTCTAGCGGGAGAATCAGGTCATGAGCAGTTCTTC. Its protein product is CASSLAGESGHEQFF.

This clone was counted only a few times. The chain combines TRBV5-5 with TRBJ2-7; possible D gene TRBD2, 6 bases. Germline V gene lookup returns CDR1 SGHKS and CDR2 YYEKEE (reference sequence). The CDR3 is made up of 14 amino acids. V lost 2 bases and J 3 bases, leaving 12 bases between the germline ends. The CDR3 loop is CASSFLTRSYEQYF. DNA of the CDR3: TGTGCCAGCAGCTTCCTGACTAGAAGCTACGAGCAGTACTTC.

CDR3 residues: CASSTTIGADTQYF. The CDR3 DNA reads as TGTGCCAGCAGCACTACGATCGGAGCAGATACGCAGTATTTT. This chain uses TRBV27 with TRBJ2-3; D is undetermined. The CDR3 covers 14 residues. Germline V gene data show CDR1 as MNHEY and CDR2 as SMNVEV (reference sequence). Trimming cost V 6 bases and J 4 bases, with 14 bases left between them.

This clone was counted between two and nine times. The CDR3 nucleotides are TGTGCCAGCAGTTTATTTACTAGCGGGAGATACGAGCAGTACTTC. Translation: CASSLFTSGRYEQYF. The chain uses TRBV28 and TRBJ2-7; TRBD2 aligns across 11 bases. The CDR3 runs 15 residues. Germline V gene sequence: CDR1 MDHEN, CDR2 SYDVKM. With 1 base clipped from V and 4 bases from J, the junction kept 3 bases outside the gene matches.

The chain employs TRBV28 and TRBJ2-7, with 9 bases fitting TRBD2. The ends lost 7 bases at V and 3 bases at J; junction bases unmatched: 7. The CDR3 sequence is 14 residues long. The germline V gene encodes CDR1 MDHEN and CDR2 SYDVKM. The CDR3 region has the DNA TGTGCCAGCACAAGGAGTAGCGGGAGCTACGAGCAGTACTTC. Its protein product is CASTRSSGSYEQYF.

This chain links TRBV18 with TRBJ2-5; D remains unclear. The DNA end lines up better with TRBJ2-7; the J call may be wrong. Per germline, CDR1 KGHSH and CDR2 LQKENI. The CDR3 consists of 14 residues. CDR3 loop: CASSPAAVTYEQYF. Written as DNA, the CDR3 is TGTGCCAGCTCACCCGCGGCAGTGACCTACGAGCAGTACTTC.

The rearrangement uses TRBV11-3 and TRBJ2-6; the match to TRBD2 covers 7 bases. CDR3 length: 17 amino acids. CDR1 is SGHNT and CDR2 is YENEEA in the germline V gene. V trimming: 5 bases; J trimming: 0 bases; junction bases outside the gene matches: 7. CDR3 residues: CASSPGRGSSGANVLTF. CDR3 bases: TGTGCCAGCAGCCCGGGGCGGGGGTCCTCTGGGGCCAACGTCCTGACTTTC.

The rearrangement uses TRBV10-3 and TRBJ2-1, with 12 positions matching TRBD1. The CDR3 has 14 amino acids. V shed 6 bases and J 9 bases; nucleotides not matched to a gene: 6. Per the germline V gene, CDR1 is ENHRY and CDR2 is SYGVKD. The CDR3 bases are TGTGCCATCAGCTCCGGGACAGGGGGCTCTGAGCAGTTCTTC. It translates to CAISSGTGGSEQFF.

The chain employs TRBV6-1 and TRBJ2-7; D might be TRBD1 (6 bases). Germline CDR1 is MNHNS and CDR2 is SASEGT. The CDR3 is 13 residues long. V lost 5 bases to trimming and J lost 2 bases, with 10 bases between them. The CDR3 region is CASSTGKPYEQYF. The CDR3 DNA is TGTGCCAGCAGTACAGGGAAACCCTACGAGCAGTACTTC.

The gene calls are TRBV25-1 and TRBJ2-7; 8 bases fit TRBD2. CDR3 length: 14 amino acids. Trimming took 5 bases from V and 1 from J; bases not matched to a gene: 4. Germline V gene lookup returns CDR1 MGHDK and CDR2 SYGVNS. The CDR3 here is CASSLGGGSYEQYF. CDR3 sequence (DNA): TGTGCCAGCAGTCTGGGCGGGGGGTCCTACGAGCAGTACTTC.

The table lists this clone with a few counts. The V gene is TRBV7-9, the J gene TRBJ2-5; 7 bases are shared with TRBD2. In germline, CDR1 is SEHNR, CDR2 FQNEAQ (reference sequence). The V segment lost 7 bases and the J segment 4 bases; nucleotides outside the gene matches: 6. The CDR3 has 13 amino acids. The CDR3 bases are TGTGCCAGCATCTCCGGGACTACAGAGACCCAGTACTTC. It translates to CASISGTTETQYF.

This sequence joins TRBV25-1 and TRBJ2-3, with TRBD2 identical over 12 bases. The CDR3 is 17 residues long. V lost 5 bases and J lost 0; bases outside the gene matches: 6. Germline V gene sequence: CDR1 MGHDK, CDR2 SYGVNS. CDR3 sequence reads: CASSRRTSGTSTDTQYF. The CDR3 coding sequence is TGTGCCAGCAGTAGACGGACTAGCGGGACTAGCACAGATACGCAGTATTTT.

The rearrangement uses TRBV6-1 and TRBJ1-6; 8 nucleotides line up with TRBD1. The CDR3 contains 14 residues. J lost 2 bases, V lost 10 bases, and 4 bases had no gene match. The germline gives CDR1 MNHNS, CDR2 SASEGT. This chain's CDR3 is CATMGQAYNSPLHF. The CDR3 nucleotides read TGTGCCACGATGGGACAGGCCTATAATTCACCCCTCCACTTT.

Details on this clone: A junction end diverges from the germline sequence, so it may reflect a read error. The genes are TRBV5-1 and TRBJ2-5; tentative D call: TRBD2 (5 bases). Germline V lookup: CDR1 SGHRS, CDR2 YFSETQ. The CDR3 has 16 residues. The CDR3, as DNA: TGCGCTAGCAGGTCAACGACCGGGTCTTCTAGAAGGGAGCAGTACTTC. This encodes CASRSTTGSSRREQYF.

This chain joins TRBV9 and TRBJ2-4; 10 nucleotides agree with TRBD1. The CDR3 is 14 amino acids. Per the germline V gene, CDR1 is SGDLS and CDR2 is YYNGEE. V shed 3 bases and J 7 bases; nucleotides not matched to a gene: 4. The CDR3 loop reads CASSGRDRGNIQYF. In nucleotides, the CDR3 is TGTGCCAGCAGCGGCCGGGACAGGGGCAACATTCAGTACTTC.

V usage is TRBV4-2 and J usage is TRBJ1-1; D unclear. Germline CDR1 is LGHNA and CDR2 is YNFKEQ. Between the trimmed V and J ends, which lost 5 bases and 0 bases, there was a span of 10 bases. CDR3 length: 14 residues. The CDR3 nucleotides read TGTGCCAGCAGCTCCAAGACTATGAACACTGAAGCTTTCTTT. This translates into CASSSKTMNTEAFF.

As to this clone: This sample includes further DNA sequences coding for the same CDR3. The chain combines TRBV7-6 with TRBJ2-5, with 7 bases aligning to TRBD1. The CDR3 totals 17 residues. V shed 1 base, J shed 5 bases, and the junction held 13 bases outside the gene matches. Germline V gene sequence: CDR1 SGHVS, CDR2 FNYEAQ. The CDR3 region has the DNA TGTGCCAGCAGCTTAGTAACCAGGGGGTTATTAGGCGAGACCCAGTACTTC. It codes for CASSLVTRGLLGETQYF.

The chain carries TRBV9 and TRBJ1-3; D perhaps matches TRBD1 (6 bases). Trimming removed 1 base from V and 1 base from J, with 12 bases in between. Germline lookup yields CDR1 SGDLS and CDR2 YYNGEE. The CDR3 length is 16 residues. The DNA of the CDR3 is TGTGCCAGCAGCGTAAGGGGGGGGGCGTCTGGAAACACCATATATTTT. This encodes CASSVRGGASGNTIYF.

The chain has TRBV10-2 and TRBJ2-7; D is unresolved. CDR3 length: 14 amino acids. V was clipped by 0 bases and J by 2 bases, with 8 bases between them. CDR1 is WSHSY, CDR2 SAAADI, per germline. CDR3 residues: CASSESQRPYEQYF. DNA of the CDR3: TGCGCCAGCAGTGAGTCTCAGCGCCCCTACGAGCAGTACTTC.

CDR3 region: CASSDRGLAVRQNTDTQYF. The CDR3, as DNA: TGTGCCAGCAGTGACCGAGGACTAGCGGTCCGTCAGAACACAGATACGCAGTATTTT. V and J are TRBV2 and TRBJ2-3; 10 nucleotides agree with TRBD2. The length of the CDR3 is 19 residues. The J segment lost 2 bases and the V segment lost 3 bases, leaving 14 bases of the junction unmatched. Germline V gene lookup returns CDR1 SNHLY and CDR2 FYNNEI.

The J gene is TRBJ1-5, the V gene TRBV2, with D perhaps matching TRBD1 (5 bases). The V gene's germline CDR1 is SNHLY and CDR2 FYNNEI. The length of the CDR3 is 14 residues. Trimming removed 1 base at V and 7 bases at J, with 11 bases between. The chain's CDR3 is CASSEGWGDQPQHF. The CDR3, as DNA: TGTGCCAGCAGTGAAGGGTGGGGGGACCAGCCCCAGCATTTT.

The rearrangement links TRBV2 to TRBJ2-1, with a weak D call TRBD2 (7 bases). Per the germline V gene, CDR1 is SNHLY and CDR2 is FYNNEI. The CDR3 consists of 12 residues. V lost 2 bases to trimming and J lost 15 bases, with 14 bases between them. CDR3 protein: CASSERGGGMFF. In DNA, the CDR3 is TGTGCCAGCAGTGAACGAGGGGGGGGCATGTTCTTC.

The chain carries TRBV13 and TRBJ2-3; D unclear. Germline CDR1 PRHDT, CDR2 FYEKMQ (reference sequence). The CDR3 totals 13 residues. Trimming left V 2 bases short and J 3 bases short, with 6 bases between. This CDR3 is CASSLTQTDTQYF. The CDR3 nucleotides are TGTGCCAGCAGCTTAACCCAGACAGATACGCAGTATTTT.